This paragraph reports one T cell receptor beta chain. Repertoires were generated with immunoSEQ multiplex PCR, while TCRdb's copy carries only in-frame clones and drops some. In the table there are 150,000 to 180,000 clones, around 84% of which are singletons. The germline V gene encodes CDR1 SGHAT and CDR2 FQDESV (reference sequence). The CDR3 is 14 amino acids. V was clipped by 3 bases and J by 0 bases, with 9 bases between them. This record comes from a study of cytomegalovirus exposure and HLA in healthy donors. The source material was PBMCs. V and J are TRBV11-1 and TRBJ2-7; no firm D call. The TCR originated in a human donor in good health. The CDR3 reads CASSFSTDSYEQYF. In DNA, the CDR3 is TGTGCCAGCAGCTTTTCTACAGACTCCTACGAGCAGTACTTC.